Shown below are 31 T cell receptor beta chains from a single sample sequenced in a study of blood T cell repertoires in COVID-19. Method: immunoSEQ multiplex PCR; TCRdb's copy keeps in-frame clones and lacks some. The sample lists 160,000 or so clones, 79% occurring once. Sequencing input: peripheral blood. The receptors come from a woman aged 55 to 70 with COVID-19, enrolled during active disease.

The chain is built from TRBV7-8 and TRBJ1-4; TRBD1 agrees at 12 bases. Germline V gene lookup returns CDR1 SGHVS and CDR2 FQNEAQ. J gave up 0 bases and V 4 bases, and 9 bases lay outside the gene matches. This CDR3 comprises 19 residues. This CDR3 reads CASSSGTGGFAATNEKLFF. CDR3 coding DNA: TGTGCCAGCAGCTCAGGGACAGGGGGCTTCGCCGCAACTAATGAAAAACTGTTTTTT.

This clone occurred once. J is TRBJ2-1 and V is TRBV28; 10 nucleotides line up with TRBD1. Germline V lookup: CDR1 MDHEN, CDR2 SYDVKM. The J segment lost 7 bases and the V segment lost 4 bases, leaving 13 bases of the junction unmatched. The CDR3 totals 17 residues. The CDR3 DNA is TGTGCCAGCAGTTCAGCAAACCTAGGGACAGGGGAAAATGAGCAGTTCTTC. Its translation is CASSSANLGTGENEQFF.

This chain links TRBV4-3 with TRBJ2-3; possible D gene TRBD1, 5 bases. V was clipped by 0 bases and J by 1 base, with 8 bases between them. This CDR3 is built from 15 residues. Germline CDR1 is LGHNA and CDR2 is YSLEER. Written as DNA, the CDR3 is TGCGCCAGCAGCCAAGACAGGGCGCGCACAGATACGCAGTATTTT. Encoded protein: CASSQDRARTDTQYF.

The chain joins TRBV19 to TRBJ2-4; 7 bases align to TRBD1. Trimming removed 6 bases from V and 4 bases from J; junction bases left unmatched: 9. Germline assignment: CDR1 LNHDA and CDR2 SQIVND (reference sequence). CDR3 length: 15 amino acids. The CDR3 loop reads CASSPGRGTKNIQYF. CDR3 DNA: TGTGCCAGTAGCCCGGGCAGGGGGACAAAAAACATTCAGTACTTC.

The rearrangement uses TRBV6-6 and TRBJ2-6; 12 nucleotides agree with TRBD1. J was trimmed by 5 bases and V by 5 bases; bases with no gene match: 7. The germline CDR1 and CDR2 sequences are MNHNY and SVGAGI (reference sequence). CDR3 length: 17 amino acids. The CDR3 nucleotides read TGTGCCAGCAGTCCGGGACAGGGGGCTCTAAGGGCCAACGTCCTGACTTTC. This translates into CASSPGQGALRANVLTF.

The rearrangement links TRBV9 to TRBJ2-1; 7 bases are shared with TRBD2. The length of the CDR3 is 18 residues. Germline trimming cut 0 bases from V and 7 bases from J; bases unmatched to any gene: 16. Germline V lookup: CDR1 SGDLS, CDR2 YYNGEE. The CDR3 nucleotides are TGTGCCAGCAGCGTAGGGAAGTCGTCAGGACTAGTGGATAATGAGCAGTTCTTC. It codes for CASSVGKSSGLVDNEQFF. The full variable domain, in which reference TRBV9 and TRBJ2-1 provide the parts outside the CDR3, is DSGVTQTPKHLITATGQRVTLRCSPRSGDLSVYWYQQSLDQGLQFLIQYYNGEERAKGNILERFSAQQFPDLHSELNLSSLELGDSALYFCASSVGKSSGLVDNEQFFGPGTRLTVL.

This clone turned up a few times. The chain joins TRBV7-8 to TRBJ2-1; D is perhaps TRBD1 (7 bases). This CDR3 spans 16 amino acids. Germline CDR1 and CDR2: SGHVS and FQNEAQ. V dropped 7 bases and J dropped 4 bases, with 20 bases sitting between them. The CDR3 loop is CASNPLGGTVYNEQFF. The CDR3 DNA reads TGTGCCAGCAATCCCCTCGGCGGGACAGTTTACAATGAGCAGTTCTTC.

This chain uses TRBV2 with TRBJ2-3; 9 bases match TRBD2. V lost 6 bases, J lost 0 bases, and 4 bases stayed unmatched. The CDR3 contains 15 residues. The V gene's germline CDR1 is SNHLY and CDR2 FYNNEI. DNA of the CDR3: TGTGCCAGCAGCTGGACTAGCGAGAGCACAGATACGCAGTATTTT. It specifies CASSWTSESTDTQYF.

CDR3 nucleotides: TGCGCCAGCAGCCAAGAATGGGACACCGCGAACACCGGGGAGCTGTTTTTT. It yields the protein CASSQEWDTANTGELFF. The rearrangement joins TRBV4-1 to TRBJ2-2; possibly TRBD1 for D (6 bases). V was cut by 0 bases and J by 0 bases, with 11 bases left in between. Germline V gives CDR1 MGHRA, CDR2 YSYEKL. The CDR3 has 17 residues.

This clone was recorded once. DNA for the CDR3: TGTGCCAGTAGCAGGATGGAGACCCAGTACTTC. Its translation is CASSRMETQYF. The chain recombines TRBV19 with TRBJ2-5; D is ambiguous. The V gene lost 6 bases and the J gene lost 5 bases, with 7 bases spanning the gap. CDR3 length: 11 residues. Germline assignment: CDR1 LNHDA and CDR2 SQIVND (reference sequence).

The gene calls are TRBV5-1 and TRBJ2-5; TRBD2 aligns across 13 bases. The CDR3 spans 18 residues. Germline V gene sequence: CDR1 SGHRS, CDR2 YFSETQ. V was pared by 4 bases and J by 2 bases, with 11 bases of the junction left unmatched. In nucleotides, the CDR3 is TGCGCCAGCAGCACCGGGACTAGCGGGGTAACCGTGCAAGAGACCCAGTACTTC. This codes for CASSTGTSGVTVQETQYF.

The chain couples TRBV3-1 (or the pseudogene TRBV3-2) to TRBJ1-4; 7 bases line up with TRBD1. From germline, CDR1 is LGHDT and CDR2 YNNKEL (reference sequence). The CDR3 extends over 15 amino acids. The J segment lost 7 bases and the V segment lost 4 bases, leaving 9 bases of the junction unmatched. CDR3 protein: CASSPLTGRSEKLFF. CDR3 nucleotide sequence: TGTGCCAGCAGCCCGCTGACAGGGCGTAGTGAAAAACTGTTTTTT.

V is TRBV30 and J is TRBJ2-7; a weak D match, TRBD1 (5 bases). Germline-derived CDR1 and CDR2 are GTSNPN and SVGIG (reference sequence). The germline V and J ends were trimmed by 0 bases and 6 bases, with 12 bases remaining between them. The length of the CDR3 is 13 residues. The CDR3 nucleotides read TGTGCCTGGAGTGTAAACAGACAGTTCGAGCAGTACGTC. It specifies CAWSVNRQFEQYV.

The chain combines TRBV5-1 with TRBJ2-5; D possibly corresponds to TRBD1 (6 bases). The CDR3 runs 14 residues. The ends were cut back, 6 bases at V and 1 base at J, with 13 bases in the middle. Germline CDR1 SGHRS, CDR2 YFSETQ. In DNA form, the CDR3 reads TGCGCCAGCATTCCCTTAGGGGGCCAAGAGACCCAGTACTTC. Amino acids: CASIPLGGQETQYF.

The chain couples TRBV28 to TRBJ1-3, with D possibly matching TRBD1 (5 bases). The CDR3 runs to 16 residues. V was trimmed by 3 bases and J by 4 bases, leaving 16 bases between them. Germline V gene lookup returns CDR1 MDHEN and CDR2 SYDVKM. The CDR3 spells CASSFRGREDGNTIYF. Written as DNA, the CDR3 is TGTGCCAGCAGTTTCAGAGGCAGGGAAGACGGAAACACCATATATTTT.

V gene TRBV5-4 combines with J gene TRBJ1-3; a possible D gene is TRBD1 (6 bases). Germline V lookup: CDR1 SGHNT, CDR2 YYREEE (reference sequence). There are 15 residues in the CDR3. V was cut by 3 bases and J by 3 bases, with 13 bases left in between. CDR3 DNA: TGTGCCAGCAGCTCACCAAACAGGGATGGAAACACCATATATTTT. Protein: CASSSPNRDGNTIYF.

As for this clone: The same CDR3 also results from other DNA sequences found in this sample. The gene calls are TRBV9 and TRBJ2-7, with 10 positions matching TRBD2. This CDR3 region has 14 residues. Germline CDR1 is SGDLS and CDR2 is YYNGEE. V gave up 0 bases and J gave up 4 bases; unmatched junction bases: 1. CDR3 amino acids: CASSVASGSYEQYF. In DNA form, the CDR3 reads TGTGCCAGCAGCGTAGCTAGCGGGAGTTACGAGCAGTACTTC.

The rearrangement uses TRBV29-1 and TRBJ2-3; 7 bases fit TRBD2. The junction had 10 bases not matched to a gene; V was cut back by 2 bases and J by 2 bases. There are 16 residues in the CDR3. In germline, CDR1 is SQVTM, CDR2 ANQGSEA. CDR3 sequence: CSVELGSGALTDTQYF. DNA for the CDR3: TGCAGCGTTGAATTAGGGAGCGGGGCCCTCACAGATACGCAGTATTTT.

The chain recombines TRBV7-2 with TRBJ1-5, with a tentative D call TRBD1 (5 bases). There are 15 residues in the CDR3. Germline V gene sequence: CDR1 SGHTA, CDR2 FQGNSA. V lost 3 bases and J lost 4, with 13 bases in between. CDR3 nucleotide sequence: TGTGCCAGCAGCTTCTCCGGGACTCAGAATCAGCCCCAGCATTTT. Translation: CASSFSGTQNQPQHF.

V usage is TRBV24-1 and J usage is TRBJ1-4; TRBD1 agrees at 8 bases. The germline V gene encodes CDR1 KGHDR and CDR2 SFDVKD. J lost 5 bases, V lost 3 bases, and 7 bases had no gene match. This CDR3 region has 16 residues. CDR3 bases: TGTGCCACCAGTGATGGGACAGGAGATACGAATGAAAAACTGTTTTTT. As protein: CATSDGTGDTNEKLFF.

The chain couples TRBV19 to TRBJ1-5, with a possible D match to TRBD1 (6 bases). V was pared by 9 bases and J by 10 bases, with 22 bases between. The CDR3 sequence is 14 residues long. CDR1 is LNHDA and CDR2 is SQIVND in the germline V gene (reference sequence). This chain's CDR3 is CASRRGQTSSPQHF. The CDR3 bases are TGTGCCAGCCGGAGAGGACAGACTTCCAGCCCCCAGCATTTT.

The chain has TRBV28 and TRBJ1-2, with D possibly TRBD1 on 6 matching bases. The ends were cut back, 7 bases at V and 8 bases at J, with 23 bases in the middle. The CDR3 totals 15 residues. Looked up from germline, CDR1 is MDHEN and CDR2 is SYDVKM. CDR3 sequence reads: CASTLGGEGSWGYTF. Here the CDR3 DNA reads TGTGCCAGCACCCTAGGGGGGGAAGGGTCGTGGGGCTACACCTTC.

The gene calls are TRBV7-6 and TRBJ2-2; 8 nucleotides match TRBD1. Germline CDR1 is SGHVS and CDR2 is FNYEAQ. Trimming at V came to 5 bases and at J to 5 bases, leaving 7 bases not matched to a gene. This CDR3 comprises 15 residues. The CDR3 loop is CASSQRQGKTGELFF. Here the CDR3 DNA reads TGTGCCAGCAGCCAACGACAGGGGAAAACCGGGGAGCTGTTTTTT.

The table lists this clone with a few counts. J is TRBJ2-5 and V is TRBV24-1, with D possibly TRBD2 on 5 matching bases. Germline V gene sequence: CDR1 KGHDR, CDR2 SFDVKD. The CDR3 loop spans 14 amino acids. The V end was cut by 3 bases, the J end by 0 bases, with 7 bases between. The CDR3 DNA is TGTGCCACCAGTGATAGCGGTTACCAAGAGACCCAGTACTTC. It is translated as CATSDSGYQETQYF.

This clone was observed once. The chain couples TRBV21-1 to TRBJ2-7; the listed D gene, TRBD1, was not tested against the DNA. TRBV21-1 is flagged as a pseudogene. The CDR3 is made up of 17 amino acids. The CDR3 loop is CASSIHPGTGVSYEQYV. The CDR3 DNA sequence: TGTGCCAGCAGCATACACCCCGGGACAGGAGTCTCCTACGAGCAGTACGTC.

This chain connects TRBV1 to TRBJ2-1; the table's D call TRBD2 went unverified against the DNA. TRBV1 constitutes a pseudogene. This CDR3 spans 15 amino acids. In DNA, the CDR3 is TGCACCAGCAGCCGCATTGGACTAGCGGGCAATGAGCAGTTCTTC. Amino acid sequence: CTSSRIGLAGNEQFF.

The J gene is TRBJ1-2, the V gene TRBV28; 8 nucleotides agree with TRBD1. The CDR3 covers 16 residues. After removal of 6 bases from V and 4 bases from J, the junction contained 13 bases not matched to a gene. Per the germline V gene, CDR1 is MDHEN and CDR2 is SYDVKM. The CDR3: CASRLGEQGGSYGYTF. The CDR3 DNA follows: TGTGCCAGCAGGCTTGGGGAACAGGGGGGTAGCTATGGCTACACCTTC.

In the case of this clone: A read error may be the cause here, since a much bigger clone is one base away. The chain employs TRBV7-2 and TRBJ2-2; D not resolved. Trimming pared 1 base from V and 2 bases from J, leaving 5 bases between. The CDR3 loop spans 14 amino acids. CDR1 is SGHTA and CDR2 is FQGNSA in the germline V gene. The CDR3 DNA follows: TGTGCCAGCAGCTTAGTACACAACACCGGGGAGCTGTTTTTT. It translates to CASSLVHNTGELFF. The variable domain in full, with the rest retrieved from reference TRBV7-2 and TRBJ2-2, is GAGVSQSPSNKVTEKGKDVELRCDPISGHTALYWYRQSLGQGLEFLIYFQGNSAPDKSGLPSDRFSAERTGGSVSTLTIQRTQQEDSAVYLCASSLVHNTGELFFGEGSRLTVL.

The V gene is TRBV24-1, the J gene TRBJ2-5; D not resolved. The CDR3 length is 13 residues. Germline V gene lookup returns CDR1 KGHDR and CDR2 SFDVKD. Trimming took 4 bases from V and 5 from J, leaving 10 bases between them. CDR3 sequence: CATSEGQLETQYF. The DNA for the CDR3 is TGTGCCACCAGTGAGGGCCAATTGGAGACCCAGTACTTC.

The chain combines TRBV5-4 with TRBJ2-1; TRBD2 aligns across 10 bases. The germline V gene has CDR1 SGHNT and CDR2 YYREEE (reference sequence). The CDR3 spans 17 residues. V was pared by 4 bases and J by 7 bases, with 14 bases of the junction left unmatched. The CDR3 bases are TGTGCCAGCAGCCCCCCCCGCTCTAGCGGGAGTAGTAATGAGCAGTTCTTC. This sequence encodes CASSPPRSSGSSNEQFF. Looking up the rest from reference TRBV5-4 and TRBJ2-1 gives the full variable domain: ETGVTQSPTHLIKTRGQQVTLRCSSQSGHNTVSWYQQALGQGPQFIFQYYREEENGRGNFPPRFSGLQFPNYSSELNVNALELDDSALYLCASSPPRSSGSSNEQFFGPGTRLTVL.

In this sample, this clone turned up a few times. The CDR3 region is CASSFGSFRGGNEQFF. The CDR3 nucleotides read TGTGCCAGCAGCTTCGGGTCCTTTCGAGGGGGCAATGAGCAGTTCTTC. V usage is TRBV11-2 and J usage is TRBJ2-1; a weak D match, TRBD1 (6 bases). The CDR3 totals 16 residues. V was clipped by 3 bases and J by 6 bases, with 18 bases between them. From germline, CDR1 is SGHAT and CDR2 FQNNGV.